This paragraph reports one T cell receptor (beta chain). The CDR3 contains 12 residues. Trimming stripped 2 bases from V and 10 bases from J, with 11 bases between. Germline values: CDR1 SGHTA, CDR2 FQGTGA. This specimen belongs to a study of CD8 T cells in Susac syndrome. It was with random hexamers that roughly 0.45 to 1 ug RNA was reverse transcribed. By means of immunoSEQ multiplex PCR, TCR beta CDR3 spanning 54 Vbeta and 13 Jbeta underwent amplification. TCRdb reanalysed the immunoSEQ multiplex PCR reads using MiXCR and keeps one entry per CDR3 protein. The sample yields roughly 200,000 distinct CDR3 sequences, approximately 95% seen once.

The chain has TRBV7-3 and TRBJ1-2; D is unresolved. The sequence was collected from a human donor in good health. The sequenced material came from CD4+ T cells from PBMCs. CDR3 DNA: TGTGCCAGCAGCTTAGACCGGAGAGACTACACCTTC. It is translated as CASSLDRRDYTF.